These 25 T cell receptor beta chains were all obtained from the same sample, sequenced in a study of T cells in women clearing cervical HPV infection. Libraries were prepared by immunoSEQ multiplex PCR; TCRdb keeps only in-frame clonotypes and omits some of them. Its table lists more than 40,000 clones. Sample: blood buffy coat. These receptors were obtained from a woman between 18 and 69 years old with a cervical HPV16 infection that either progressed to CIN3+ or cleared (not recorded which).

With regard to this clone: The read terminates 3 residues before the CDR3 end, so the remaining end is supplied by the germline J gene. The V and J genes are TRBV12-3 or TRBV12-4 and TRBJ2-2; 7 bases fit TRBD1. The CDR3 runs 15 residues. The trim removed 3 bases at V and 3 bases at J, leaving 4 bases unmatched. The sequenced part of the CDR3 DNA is TGTGCCAGCAGTTTTGACCAGGGGGACACCGGGGAG. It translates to CASSFDQGDTGE. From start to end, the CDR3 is CASSFDQGDTGELFF.

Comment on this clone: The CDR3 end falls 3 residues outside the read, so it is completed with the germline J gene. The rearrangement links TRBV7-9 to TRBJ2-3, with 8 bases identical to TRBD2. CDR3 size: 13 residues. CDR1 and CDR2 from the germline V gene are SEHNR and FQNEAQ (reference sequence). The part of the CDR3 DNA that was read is TGTGCCGTCGGGGGGGATCAACAAGAGACG. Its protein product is CAVGGDQQET. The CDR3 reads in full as CAVGGDQQETQYF.

The DNA read from the CDR3 is TGTGCCAGCAGCTTAGAGGTTACAGGGGCTTCGAACACCGGGGAG. Its protein product is CASSLEVTGASNTGE. The CDR3 as a whole reads CASSLEVTGASNTGELFF. The chain carries TRBV13 and TRBJ2-2; 7 bases are a match to TRBD1. Read data end 3 residues before the CDR3 end; the end is taken from the germline J gene. Trimming removed 1 base from V and 0 bases from J; junction bases left unmatched: 8. The germline V gene encodes CDR1 PRHDT and CDR2 FYEKMQ (reference sequence). The CDR3 has 18 amino acids.

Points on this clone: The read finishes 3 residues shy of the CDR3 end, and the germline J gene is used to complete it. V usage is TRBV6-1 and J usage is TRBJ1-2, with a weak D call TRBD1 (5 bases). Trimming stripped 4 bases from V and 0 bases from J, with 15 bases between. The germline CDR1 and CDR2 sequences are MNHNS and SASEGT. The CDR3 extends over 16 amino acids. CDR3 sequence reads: CASSVLRDSPNYGYTF. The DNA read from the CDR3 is TGTGCCAGCAGTGTACTCAGGGATTCCCCTAACTATGGC.

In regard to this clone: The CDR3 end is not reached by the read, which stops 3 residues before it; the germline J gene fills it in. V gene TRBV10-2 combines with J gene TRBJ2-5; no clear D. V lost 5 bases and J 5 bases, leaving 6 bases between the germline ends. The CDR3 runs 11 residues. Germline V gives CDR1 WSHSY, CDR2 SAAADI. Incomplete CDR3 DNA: TGCGCCAGCAGTATAGTTGAGACC. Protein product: CASSIVET. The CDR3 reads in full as CASSIVETQYF.

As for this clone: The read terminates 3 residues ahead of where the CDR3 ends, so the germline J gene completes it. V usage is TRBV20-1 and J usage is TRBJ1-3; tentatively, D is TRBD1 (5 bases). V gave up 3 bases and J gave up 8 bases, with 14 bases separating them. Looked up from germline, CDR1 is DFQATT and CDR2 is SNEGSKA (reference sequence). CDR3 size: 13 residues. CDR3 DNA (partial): TGCAGTGCTAGGGGGGGGGTTCCGGACACC. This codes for CSARGGVPDT. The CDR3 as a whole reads CSARGGVPDTIYF.

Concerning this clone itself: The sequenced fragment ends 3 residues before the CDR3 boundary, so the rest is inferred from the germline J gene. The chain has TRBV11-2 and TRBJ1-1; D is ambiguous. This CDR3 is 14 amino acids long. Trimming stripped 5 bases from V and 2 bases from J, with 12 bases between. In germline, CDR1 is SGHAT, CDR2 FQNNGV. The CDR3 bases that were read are TGTGCCAGCAGCCACGAGAGGGCTAACACTGAA. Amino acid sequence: CASSHERANTE. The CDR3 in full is CASSHERANTEAFF.

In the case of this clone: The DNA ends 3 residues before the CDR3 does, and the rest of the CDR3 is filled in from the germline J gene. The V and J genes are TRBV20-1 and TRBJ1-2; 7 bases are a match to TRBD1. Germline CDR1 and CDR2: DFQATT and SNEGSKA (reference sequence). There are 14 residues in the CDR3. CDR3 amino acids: CSASWVGGSDGYTF. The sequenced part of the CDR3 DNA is TGCAGTGCTAGTTGGGTAGGGGGCTCGGACGGC.

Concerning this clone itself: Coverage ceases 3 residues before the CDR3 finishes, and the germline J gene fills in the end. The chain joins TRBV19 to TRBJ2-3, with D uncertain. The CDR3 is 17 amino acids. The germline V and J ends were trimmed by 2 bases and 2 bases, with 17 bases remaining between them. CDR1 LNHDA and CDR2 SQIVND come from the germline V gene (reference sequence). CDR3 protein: CASSISRETPLTDTQYF. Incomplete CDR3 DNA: TGTGCCAGTAGTATATCAAGAGAAACACCCCTCACAGATACG.

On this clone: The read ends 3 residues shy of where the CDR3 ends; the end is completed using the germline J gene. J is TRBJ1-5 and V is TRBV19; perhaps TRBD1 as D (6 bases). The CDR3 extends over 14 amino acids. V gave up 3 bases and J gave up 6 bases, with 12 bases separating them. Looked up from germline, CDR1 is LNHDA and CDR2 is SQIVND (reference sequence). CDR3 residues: CASSIRGGGQPQHF. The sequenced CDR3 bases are TGTGCCAGTAGTATTCGGGGGGGCGGTCAGCCC. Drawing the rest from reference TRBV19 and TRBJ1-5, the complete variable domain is DGGITQSPKYLFRKEGQNVTLSCEQNLNHDAMYWYRQDPGQGLRLIYYSQIVNDFQKGDIAEGYSVSREKKESFPLTVTSAQKNPTAFYLCASSIRGGGQPQHFGDGTRLSIL.

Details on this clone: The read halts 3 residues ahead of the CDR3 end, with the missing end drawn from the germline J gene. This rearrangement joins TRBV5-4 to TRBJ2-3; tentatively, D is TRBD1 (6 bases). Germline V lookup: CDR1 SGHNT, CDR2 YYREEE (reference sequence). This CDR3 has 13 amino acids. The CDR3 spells CASSGGRQETQYF. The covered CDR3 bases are TGTGCCAGCAGCGGGGGCCGGCAAGAGACG. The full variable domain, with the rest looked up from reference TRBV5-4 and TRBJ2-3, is ETGVTQSPTHLIKTRGQQVTLRCSSQSGHNTVSWYQQALGQGPQFIFQYYREEENGRGNFPPRFSGLQFPNYSSELNVNALELDDSALYLCASSGGRQETQYFGPGTRLTVL.

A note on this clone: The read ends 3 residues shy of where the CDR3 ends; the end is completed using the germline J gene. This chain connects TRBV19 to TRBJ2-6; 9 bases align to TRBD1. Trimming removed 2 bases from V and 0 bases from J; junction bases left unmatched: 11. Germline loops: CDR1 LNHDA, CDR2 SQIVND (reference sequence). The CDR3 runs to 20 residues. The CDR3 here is CASSIRPPGQGNSGANVLTF. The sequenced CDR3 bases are TGTGCCAGTAGTATAAGGCCCCCGGGACAGGGTAACTCTGGGGCCAACGTC.

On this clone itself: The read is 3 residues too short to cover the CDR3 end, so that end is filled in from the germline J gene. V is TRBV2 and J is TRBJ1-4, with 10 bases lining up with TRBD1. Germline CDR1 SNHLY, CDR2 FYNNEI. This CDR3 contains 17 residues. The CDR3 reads CASSILRDRGSNSPLFF. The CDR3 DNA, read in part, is TGTGCCAGCAGTATTCTCCGGGACAGGGGAAGTAATTCACCA.

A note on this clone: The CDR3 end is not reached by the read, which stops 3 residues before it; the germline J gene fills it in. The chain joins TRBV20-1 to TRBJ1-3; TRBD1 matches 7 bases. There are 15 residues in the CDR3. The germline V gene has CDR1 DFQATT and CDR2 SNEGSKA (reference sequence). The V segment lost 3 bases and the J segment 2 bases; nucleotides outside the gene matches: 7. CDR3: CSARAHRGTGNTIYF. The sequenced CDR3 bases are TGCAGTGCTAGGGCACACAGGGGAACTGGAAACACC.

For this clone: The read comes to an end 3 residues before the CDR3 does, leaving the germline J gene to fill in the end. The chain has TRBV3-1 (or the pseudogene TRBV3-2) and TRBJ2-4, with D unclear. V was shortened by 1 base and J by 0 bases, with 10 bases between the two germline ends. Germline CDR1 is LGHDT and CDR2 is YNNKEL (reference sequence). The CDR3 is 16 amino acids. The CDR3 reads CASSQAFALAKNIQYF. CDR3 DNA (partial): TGTGCCAGCAGCCAAGCGTTCGCACTAGCCAAAAACATT.

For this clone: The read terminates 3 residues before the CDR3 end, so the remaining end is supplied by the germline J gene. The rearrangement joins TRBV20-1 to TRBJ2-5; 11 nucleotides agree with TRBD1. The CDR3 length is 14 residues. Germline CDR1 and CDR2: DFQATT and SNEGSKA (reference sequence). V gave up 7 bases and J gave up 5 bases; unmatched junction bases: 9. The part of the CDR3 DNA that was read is TGCAGTGGACCGGGACAGGGGGGCCAGGAGACC. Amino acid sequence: CSGPGQGGQET. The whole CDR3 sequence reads CSGPGQGGQETQYF.

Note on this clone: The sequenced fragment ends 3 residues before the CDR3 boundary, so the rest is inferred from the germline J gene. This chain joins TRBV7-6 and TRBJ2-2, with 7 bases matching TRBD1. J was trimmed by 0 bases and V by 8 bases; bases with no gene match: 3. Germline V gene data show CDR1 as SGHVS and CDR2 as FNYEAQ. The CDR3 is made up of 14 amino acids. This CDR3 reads CASSGTANTGELFF. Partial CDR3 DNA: TGTGCCAGCTCCGGGACAGCGAACACCGGGGAG.

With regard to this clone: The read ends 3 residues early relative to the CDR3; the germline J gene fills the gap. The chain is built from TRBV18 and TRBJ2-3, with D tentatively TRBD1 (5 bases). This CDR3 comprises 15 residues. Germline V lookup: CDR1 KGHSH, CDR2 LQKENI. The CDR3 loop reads CASSPQGQGAQPQYF. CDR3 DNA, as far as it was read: TGTGCCAGCTCACCACAGGGGCAGGGTGCTCAGCCG.

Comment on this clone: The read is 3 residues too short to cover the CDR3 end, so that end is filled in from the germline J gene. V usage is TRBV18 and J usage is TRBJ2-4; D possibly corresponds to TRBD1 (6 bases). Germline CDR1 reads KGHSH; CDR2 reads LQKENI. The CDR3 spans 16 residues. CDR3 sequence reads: CASSPIDRPLADGQYF. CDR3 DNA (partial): TGTGCCAGCTCACCGATCGACAGGCCTTTAGCAGATGGT.

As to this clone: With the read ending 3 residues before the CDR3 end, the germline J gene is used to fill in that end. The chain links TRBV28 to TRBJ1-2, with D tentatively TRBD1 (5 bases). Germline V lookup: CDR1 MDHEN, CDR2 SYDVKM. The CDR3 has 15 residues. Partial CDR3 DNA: TGTGCCAGCAGTTCGGTGGGCGGGGGTACGGTAGGC. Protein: CASSSVGGGTVG. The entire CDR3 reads CASSSVGGGTVGYTF.

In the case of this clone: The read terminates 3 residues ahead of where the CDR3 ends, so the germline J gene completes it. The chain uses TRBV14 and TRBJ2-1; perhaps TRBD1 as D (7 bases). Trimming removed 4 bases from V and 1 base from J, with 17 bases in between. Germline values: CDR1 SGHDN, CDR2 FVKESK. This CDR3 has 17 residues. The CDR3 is CASSPRAGQKSYNEQFF. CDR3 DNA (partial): TGTGCCAGCAGCCCGAGGGCGGGACAGAAGTCCTACAATGAG. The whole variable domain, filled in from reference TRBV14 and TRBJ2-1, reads EAGVTQFPSHSVIEKGQTVTLRCDPISGHDNLYWYRRVMGKEIKFLLHFVKESKQDESGMPNNRFLAERTGGTYSTLKVQPAELEDSGVYFCASSPRAGQKSYNEQFFGPGTRLTVL.

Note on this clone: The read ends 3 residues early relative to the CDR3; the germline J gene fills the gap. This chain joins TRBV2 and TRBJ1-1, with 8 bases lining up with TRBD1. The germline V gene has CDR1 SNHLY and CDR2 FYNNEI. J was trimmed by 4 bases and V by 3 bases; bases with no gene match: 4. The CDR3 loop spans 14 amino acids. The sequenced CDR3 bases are TGTGCCAGCAGTGACTACAGGGGGAGCACTGAA. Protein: CASSDYRGSTE. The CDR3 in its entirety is CASSDYRGSTEAFF.

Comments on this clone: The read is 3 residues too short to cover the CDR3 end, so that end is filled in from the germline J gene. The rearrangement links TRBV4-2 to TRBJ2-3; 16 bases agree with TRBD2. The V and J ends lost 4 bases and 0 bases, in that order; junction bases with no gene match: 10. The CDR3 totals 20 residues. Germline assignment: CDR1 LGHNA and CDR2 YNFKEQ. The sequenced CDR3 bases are TGTGCCAGCAGCCCTGGGACTAGCGGGGGGGCTTACGAAAGCACAGATACG. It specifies CASSPGTSGGAYESTDT. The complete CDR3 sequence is CASSPGTSGGAYESTDTQYF.

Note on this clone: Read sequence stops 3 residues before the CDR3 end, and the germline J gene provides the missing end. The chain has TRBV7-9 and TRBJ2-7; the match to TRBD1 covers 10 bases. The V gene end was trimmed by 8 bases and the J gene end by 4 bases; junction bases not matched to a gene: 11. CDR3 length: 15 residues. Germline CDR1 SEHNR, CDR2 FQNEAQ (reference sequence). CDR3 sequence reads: CASSGTGAGGYEQYF. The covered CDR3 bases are TGTGCCAGCTCGGGGACAGGGGCAGGAGGGTACGAG.

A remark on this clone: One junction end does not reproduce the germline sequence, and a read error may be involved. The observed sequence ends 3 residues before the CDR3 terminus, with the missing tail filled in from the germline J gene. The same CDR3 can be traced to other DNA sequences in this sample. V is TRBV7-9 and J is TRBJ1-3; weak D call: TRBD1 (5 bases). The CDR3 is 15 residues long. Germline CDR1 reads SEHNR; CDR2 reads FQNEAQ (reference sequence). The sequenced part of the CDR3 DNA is TGTGCCAGCAGCCCAAGATGGGCAGGGTTGGACACG. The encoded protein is CASSPRWAGLDT. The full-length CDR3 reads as CASSPRWAGLDTIYF. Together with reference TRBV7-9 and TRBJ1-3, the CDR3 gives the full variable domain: DTGVSQNPRHKITKRGQNVTFRCDPISEHNRLYWYRQTLGQGPEFLTYFQNEAQLEKSRLLSDRFSAERPKGSFSTLEIQRTEQGDSAMYLCASSPRWAGLDTIYFGEGSWLTVV.